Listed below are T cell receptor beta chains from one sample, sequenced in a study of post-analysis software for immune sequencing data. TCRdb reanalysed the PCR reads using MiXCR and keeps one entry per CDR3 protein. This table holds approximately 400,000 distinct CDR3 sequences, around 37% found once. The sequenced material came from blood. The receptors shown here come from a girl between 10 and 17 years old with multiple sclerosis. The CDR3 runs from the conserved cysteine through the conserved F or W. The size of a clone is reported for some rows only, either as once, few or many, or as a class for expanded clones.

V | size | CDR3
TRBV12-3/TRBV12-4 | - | CASSPHSGGQGGNEQFF
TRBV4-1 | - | CASSPAGCHEQFF
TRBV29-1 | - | CSVEALRTAGGYTF
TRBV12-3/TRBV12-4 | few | CASSLAQGSNQPQHF
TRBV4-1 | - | CASSQGAGQFF
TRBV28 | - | CASSLRTGSSGANVLTF
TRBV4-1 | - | CASSQDPGADYEQFF
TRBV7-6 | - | CASSYTGNTEAFF
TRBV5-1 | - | CASSLEVGSYNEQFF
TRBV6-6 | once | CASSPGIYEQYF
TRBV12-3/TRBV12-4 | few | CASSLQPAPNPYF
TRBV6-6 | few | CASKVSYEQYF
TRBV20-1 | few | CSALTEGSYGYTF
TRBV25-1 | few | CASSEFPFGSYEQYF
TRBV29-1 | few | CSVGSRDYGYTF
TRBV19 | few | CASSDGGQTYEQYF
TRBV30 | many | CAWSRAGRNGYTF
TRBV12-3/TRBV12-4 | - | CASSHGAINQPQHF
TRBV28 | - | CASSPTGQDDRPGANVLTF
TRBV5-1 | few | CASRPGPAYEQYF
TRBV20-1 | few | CSAGPNEQFF
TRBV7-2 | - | CASNSGGAQGNEQFF
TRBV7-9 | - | CASSFHDSHGGYTF
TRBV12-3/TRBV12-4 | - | CASSDRVGSYNEQFF
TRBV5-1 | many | CASSLGTGGNYEQYF
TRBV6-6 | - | CASVGRYYEQYF
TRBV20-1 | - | CSARDIWLGGGNSPLHF
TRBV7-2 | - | CASSLGRSNQPQHF
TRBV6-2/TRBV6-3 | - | CASRGLASSYEQYF
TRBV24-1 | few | CATRASEAGGITDTQYF
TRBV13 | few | CASSKDRGGEQYF
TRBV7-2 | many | CASSLQGYEQFF
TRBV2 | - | CATRIAPTPEAFF
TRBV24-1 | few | CATSDFPPYGRLGSTDTQYF
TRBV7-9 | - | CASSLGGTDGNYGYTF
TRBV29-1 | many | CSVGNGGYEQYF
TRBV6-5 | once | CASSRLLRDRNEQFF
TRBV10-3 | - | CAIRDNLGTQYF
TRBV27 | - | CASTLHGGQGETQYF
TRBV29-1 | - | CSVGASGGTDTQYF
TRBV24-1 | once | CATSDPGQGTGELFF
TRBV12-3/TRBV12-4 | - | CASSFGDTNNEQFF
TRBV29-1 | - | CSVSTGDQPQHF
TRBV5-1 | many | CASFERGDEQYF
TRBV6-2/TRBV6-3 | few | CASSYSGSGGVYNEQFF
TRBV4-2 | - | CASSSLEGGGMGETQYF
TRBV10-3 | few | CAKEEVSNQPQHF
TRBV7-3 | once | CASSLGGGPQETQYF
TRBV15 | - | CATSAHMGRAGYEQYF
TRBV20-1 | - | CSAGDRPSEQFF
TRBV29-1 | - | CSACRLAGYQETQYF
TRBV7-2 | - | CASSLETARQETQYF
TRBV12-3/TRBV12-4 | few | CASSLDNESSYNEQFF
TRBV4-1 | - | CASTEPGSYNEQFF
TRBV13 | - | CASSHIQGGSPLHF
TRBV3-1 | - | CASSHQDRGRYGYTF
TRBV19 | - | CASSIDSGTGTYEQYF